Listed below are T cell receptor beta chains from one sample, sequenced in a study of T cell responses to AZD1222 COVID-19 vaccine. The table came from immunoSEQ multiplex PCR; TCRdb's copy has only in-frame clones and leaves some out. The data contain some 130,000 clones, 80% to 90% of them singletons. The sample here was peripheral blood, taken on day 0 of AZD1222 vaccination. All receptors come from an adult in good health. The CDR3 runs from the conserved cysteine through the conserved F or W. The order of the fields is D gene, clone size, J gene, V gene, CDR3 DNA, CDR3 protein. A D gene is named only where the DNA matches it firmly. Clone size is stated in some rows and not others, as once, few, many or a class when expanded.

d_gene: .; abundance: .; j_gene: TRBJ1-3; v_gene: TRBV6-2/TRBV6-3; CDR3nt: TGTGCCAGCAGTTACGCAACTGGAAACACCATATATTTT; CDR3aa: CASSYATGNTIYF
d_gene: TRBD1; abundance: .; j_gene: TRBJ1-4; v_gene: TRBV5-1; CDR3nt: TGCGCCAGCAGCTTGTTTGGACAGGATGAAAAACTGTTTTTT; CDR3aa: CASSLFGQDEKLFF
d_gene: .; abundance: .; j_gene: TRBJ1-1; v_gene: TRBV19; CDR3nt: TGTGCCACCATAGACAGGTTGAACACTGAAGCTTTCTTT; CDR3aa: CATIDRLNTEAFF
d_gene: .; abundance: .; j_gene: TRBJ1-1; v_gene: TRBV27; CDR3nt: TGTGCCAGCAGTTCTATGAACACTGAAGCTTTCTTT; CDR3aa: CASSSMNTEAFF
d_gene: TRBD1; abundance: .; j_gene: TRBJ2-3; v_gene: TRBV30; CDR3nt: TGTGCCTGGCTGAAGGGGCTTGGGACAGGGACCACAGATACGCAGTATTTT; CDR3aa: CAWLKGLGTGTTDTQYF
d_gene: .; abundance: .; j_gene: TRBJ1-2; v_gene: TRBV18; CDR3nt: TGTGCCAGCTCGGAGACAGTAGAGTATGGCTACACCTTC; CDR3aa: CASSETVEYGYTF
d_gene: TRBD1; abundance: .; j_gene: TRBJ2-1; v_gene: TRBV4-3; CDR3nt: TGCGCCAGCAGCCAGTACTTGAGACAGGGGATGGATGAGCAGTTCTTC; CDR3aa: CASSQYLRQGMDEQFF
d_gene: TRBD1; abundance: .; j_gene: TRBJ1-1; v_gene: TRBV12-3/TRBV12-4; CDR3nt: TGTGCCAGCAACCGCAGGGGGGACACTGAAGCTTTCTTT; CDR3aa: CASNRRGDTEAFF
d_gene: .; abundance: .; j_gene: TRBJ2-7; v_gene: TRBV6-5; CDR3nt: TGTGCCAGCAGTCAAAGGGGCACAGGGAGCGAGCAGTACTTC; CDR3aa: CASSQRGTGSEQYF
d_gene: .; abundance: .; j_gene: TRBJ2-7; v_gene: TRBV19; CDR3nt: TGTGCCAGTAGTCCAGGGGTCCGGGACGAGCAGTACTTC; CDR3aa: CASSPGVRDEQYF
d_gene: .; abundance: .; j_gene: TRBJ2-7; v_gene: TRBV5-1; CDR3nt: TGCGCCAGCAGCTTGGACAGCCTCTACGAGCAGTACTTC; CDR3aa: CASSLDSLYEQYF
d_gene: .; abundance: .; j_gene: TRBJ2-3; v_gene: TRBV7-2; CDR3nt: TGTGCCAGCAGCTTAGCTAGTAGGGTTGGAGATACGCAGTATTTT; CDR3aa: CASSLASRVGDTQYF
d_gene: .; abundance: .; j_gene: TRBJ1-6; v_gene: TRBV5-5; CDR3nt: TGTGCCAGCAGCTTAATAACGGCGTATAATTCACCCCTCCACTTT; CDR3aa: CASSLITAYNSPLHF
d_gene: .; abundance: .; j_gene: TRBJ1-2; v_gene: TRBV6-1; CDR3nt: TGTGCCAGCAGTGAAGCTCCGGGACAAGCCTATGGCTACACCTTC; CDR3aa: CASSEAPGQAYGYTF
d_gene: TRBD1; abundance: .; j_gene: TRBJ1-5; v_gene: TRBV10-3; CDR3nt: TGTGCCATCAGTGAGTCCGGGGACAGAGATCAGCCCCAGCATTTT; CDR3aa: CAISESGDRDQPQHF
d_gene: .; abundance: .; j_gene: TRBJ1-2; v_gene: TRBV3-1/TRBV3-2; CDR3nt: TGTGCCAGCAGCCAAGTGGGGGCTAGCGGCTATGGCTACACCTTC; CDR3aa: CASSQVGASGYGYTF
d_gene: .; abundance: .; j_gene: TRBJ1-5; v_gene: TRBV3-1/TRBV3-2; CDR3nt: TGTGCCAGCAGCCTCAAGACGGGGCGCAATCAGCCCCAGCATTTT; CDR3aa: CASSLKTGRNQPQHF
d_gene: .; abundance: .; j_gene: TRBJ1-1; v_gene: TRBV5-8; CDR3nt: TGTGCCAGCAGCTTGTTTCGAGGGGATTTATCAGTTGGAACTGAAGCTTTCTTT; CDR3aa: CASSLFRGDLSVGTEAFF
d_gene: TRBD2; abundance: .; j_gene: TRBJ2-3; v_gene: TRBV7-8; CDR3nt: TGTGCCAGCAGCTTAGCGGCGGCTAGCGGGAGTAGAGATACGCAGTATTTT; CDR3aa: CASSLAAASGSRDTQYF
d_gene: .; abundance: .; j_gene: TRBJ1-5; v_gene: TRBV6-5; CDR3nt: TGTGCCAGCAGTTACTCAAATAGCAATCAGCCCCAGCATTTT; CDR3aa: CASSYSNSNQPQHF
d_gene: .; abundance: few; j_gene: TRBJ1-1; v_gene: TRBV28; CDR3nt: TGTGCCAGCAGTTCTACAGGGATAACTGAAGCTTTCTTT; CDR3aa: CASSSTGITEAFF
d_gene: .; abundance: .; j_gene: TRBJ2-7; v_gene: TRBV7-2; CDR3nt: TGTGCCAGCAGCTTAGGCTTCGGTTCCTACGAGCAGTACTTC; CDR3aa: CASSLGFGSYEQYF
d_gene: .; abundance: .; j_gene: TRBJ2-3; v_gene: TRBV7-2; CDR3nt: TGTGCCAGCAGCATTTGGGCGGGGGCGACAGATACGCAGTATTTT; CDR3aa: CASSIWAGATDTQYF
d_gene: .; abundance: .; j_gene: TRBJ2-1; v_gene: TRBV4-2; CDR3nt: TGTGCCAGCAGTAAGACGGAGGAAAGCTCCTACAATGAGCAGTTCTTC; CDR3aa: CASSKTEESSYNEQFF